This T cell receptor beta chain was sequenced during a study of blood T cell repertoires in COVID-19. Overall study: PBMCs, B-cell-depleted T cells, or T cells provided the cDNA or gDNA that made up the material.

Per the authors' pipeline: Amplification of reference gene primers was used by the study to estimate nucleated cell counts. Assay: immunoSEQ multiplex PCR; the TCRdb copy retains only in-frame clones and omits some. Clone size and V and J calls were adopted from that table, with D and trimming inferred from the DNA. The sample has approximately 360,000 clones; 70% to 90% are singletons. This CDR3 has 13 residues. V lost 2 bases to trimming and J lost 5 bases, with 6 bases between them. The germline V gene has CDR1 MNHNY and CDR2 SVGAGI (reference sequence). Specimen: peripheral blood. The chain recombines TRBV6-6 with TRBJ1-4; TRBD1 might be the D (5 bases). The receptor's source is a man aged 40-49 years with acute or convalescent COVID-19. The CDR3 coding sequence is TGTGCCAGCAGTTACCGACAGAATGAAAAACTGTTTTTT. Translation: CASSYRQNEKLFF.